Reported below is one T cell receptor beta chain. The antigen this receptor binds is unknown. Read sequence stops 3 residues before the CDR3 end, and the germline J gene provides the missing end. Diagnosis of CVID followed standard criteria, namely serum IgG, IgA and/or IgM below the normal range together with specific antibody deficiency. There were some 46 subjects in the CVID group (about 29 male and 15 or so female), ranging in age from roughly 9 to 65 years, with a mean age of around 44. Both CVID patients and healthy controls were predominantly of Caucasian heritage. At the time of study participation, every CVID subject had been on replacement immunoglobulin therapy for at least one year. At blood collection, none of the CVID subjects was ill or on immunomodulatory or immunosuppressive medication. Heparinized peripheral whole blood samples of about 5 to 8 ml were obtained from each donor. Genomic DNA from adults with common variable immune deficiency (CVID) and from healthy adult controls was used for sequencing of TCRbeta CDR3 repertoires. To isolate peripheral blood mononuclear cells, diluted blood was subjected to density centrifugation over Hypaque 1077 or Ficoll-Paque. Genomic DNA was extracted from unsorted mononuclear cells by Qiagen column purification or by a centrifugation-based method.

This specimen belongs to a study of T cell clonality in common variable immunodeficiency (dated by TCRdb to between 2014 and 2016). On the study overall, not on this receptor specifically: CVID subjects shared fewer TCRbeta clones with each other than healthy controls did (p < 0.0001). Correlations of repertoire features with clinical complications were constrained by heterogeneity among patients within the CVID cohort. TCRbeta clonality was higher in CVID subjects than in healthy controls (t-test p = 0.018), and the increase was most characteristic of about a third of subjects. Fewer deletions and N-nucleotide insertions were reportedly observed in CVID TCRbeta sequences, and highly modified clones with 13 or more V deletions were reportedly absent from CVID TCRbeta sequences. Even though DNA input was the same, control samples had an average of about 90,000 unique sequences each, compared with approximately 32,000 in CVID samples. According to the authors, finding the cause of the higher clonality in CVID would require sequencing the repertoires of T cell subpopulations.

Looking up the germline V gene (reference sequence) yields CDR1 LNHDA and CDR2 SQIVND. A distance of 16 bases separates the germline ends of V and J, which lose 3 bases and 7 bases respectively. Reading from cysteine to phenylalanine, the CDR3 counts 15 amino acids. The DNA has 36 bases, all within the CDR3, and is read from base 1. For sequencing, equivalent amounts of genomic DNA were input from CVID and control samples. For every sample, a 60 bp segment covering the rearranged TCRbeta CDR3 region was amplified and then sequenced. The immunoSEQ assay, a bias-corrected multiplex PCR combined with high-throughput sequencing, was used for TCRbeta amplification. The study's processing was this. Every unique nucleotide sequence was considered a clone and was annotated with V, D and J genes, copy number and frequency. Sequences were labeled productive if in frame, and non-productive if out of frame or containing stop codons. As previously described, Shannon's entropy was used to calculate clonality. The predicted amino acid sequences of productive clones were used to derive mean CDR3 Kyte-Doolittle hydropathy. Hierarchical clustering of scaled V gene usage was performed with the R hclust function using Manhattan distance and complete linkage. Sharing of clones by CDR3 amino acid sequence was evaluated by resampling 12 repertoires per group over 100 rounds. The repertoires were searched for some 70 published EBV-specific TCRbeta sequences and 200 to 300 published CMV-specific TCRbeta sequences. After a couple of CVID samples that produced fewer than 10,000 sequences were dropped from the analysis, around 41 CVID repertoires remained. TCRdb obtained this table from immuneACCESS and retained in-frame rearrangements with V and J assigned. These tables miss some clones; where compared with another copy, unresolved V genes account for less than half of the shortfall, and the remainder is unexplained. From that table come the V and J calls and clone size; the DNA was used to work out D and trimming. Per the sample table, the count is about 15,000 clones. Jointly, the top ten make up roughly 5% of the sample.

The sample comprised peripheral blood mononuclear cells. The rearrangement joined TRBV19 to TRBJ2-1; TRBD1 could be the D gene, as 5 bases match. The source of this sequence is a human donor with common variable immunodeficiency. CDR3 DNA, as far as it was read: TGTGCCAGTAGTATTAAAGGGGCAGCGCGGAATGAG. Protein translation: CASSIKGAARNE. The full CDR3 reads CASSIKGAARNEQFF.